The sample holds many counts of the clone carrying this T cell receptor (beta chain). All unsorted peripheral T cells were captured because whole blood was used without fractionation. These data are taken from a study of HIV-infected patients and healthy controls. cDNA was made from approximately 0.55 ug RNA using alpha and beta constant primers. Using multiplexing indices, alpha and beta chain libraries were generated apart by chain-specific third strand synthesis. TCRdb re-called the 5' RACE reads with MiXCR, one entry per CDR3 protein. The sample consists of more than 15,000 distinct CDR3 sequences, 5% to 6.5% of them appearing once. V dropped 2 bases and J dropped 5 bases, with 13 bases sitting between them. Looked up from germline, CDR1 is SGHTA and CDR2 is FQGNSA. The CDR3 extends over 14 amino acids.

The chain employs TRBV7-2 and TRBJ2-7; D is possibly TRBD1 (6 bases). Sequencing input: blood. This receptor was identified in an adult in good health. The CDR3 coding sequence is TGTGCCAGCAGCTTATCTGGGGGCTGGGACGAGCAGTACTTC. Protein sequence: CASSLSGGWDEQYF.